The clone carrying this T cell receptor beta chain was observed a handful of times. No antigen is known for it. TCRdb's copy holds only in-frame clones and misses some; the assay was immunoSEQ multiplex PCR. The table has fewer than 90,000 clones, less than 85% seen once. V lost 6 bases and J lost 9, with 20 bases in between. This CDR3 is built from 14 residues. Germline CDR1 reads SNHLY; CDR2 reads FYNNEI. The sample belongs to a study of T cells in localized non-small cell lung cancer. Broader study findings: In adjacent lung, a median approximately 60 of the top 100 tumor clones were found.

This TCR came from a man aged 40-75 years with stage II squamous cell lung carcinoma. Specimen: PBMCs, collected before any cancer treatment. This chain uses TRBV2 with TRBJ2-5, with a weak D call TRBD1 (8 bases). The CDR3 region has the DNA TGTGCCAGCAGAAGTACAGGGGGGGCCCGTGCCCAGTACTTC. It codes for CASRSTGGARAQYF.